The 5 T cell receptor beta chains presented below share a single source sample, sequenced in a study of T cell repertoires in cytomegalovirus infection. Their cognate antigens are unknown. TCRdb fed the reads into MiXCR, producing one record per CDR3 protein. This table holds 110,000 to 150,000 distinct CDR3 sequences, around 30% found once. Sequencing was performed on CD8+ T cells from cultured PBMCs, taken from culture after CMV antigen stimulation. The source of these receptors is a human donor in good health (CMV status not recorded). Some clones in this sample may be carry-over from other donors' samples.

About this clonotype: A junction boundary mismatches the germline segment, possibly from a read error. The chain carries TRBV9 and TRBJ2-1; D could derive from TRBD1 or TRBD2 (6 bases each). Germline CDR1 reads SGDLS; CDR2 reads YYNGEE. The CDR3 is 13 residues long. CDR3 nucleotides: TGTGCCAGCAGCGGAGGGGGGCCCCATGAGCAGCTCTTC. It encodes CASSGGGPHEQLF.

This chain uses TRBV27 with TRBJ1-1; D uncertain. V lost 6 bases and J lost 2, with 10 bases in between. The germline CDR1 and CDR2 sequences are MNHEY and SMNVEV (reference sequence). The CDR3 consists of 13 residues. CDR3 loop: CASRLGRNTEAFF. CDR3 in DNA: TGTGCCAGCAGGTTAGGACGCAACACTGAAGCTTTCTTT.

This chain uses TRBV2 with TRBJ2-1; the D is unclear. Germline assignment: CDR1 SNHLY and CDR2 FYNNEI. The CDR3 covers 15 residues. Trimming stripped 0 bases from V and 7 bases from J, with 13 bases between. The CDR3 bases are TGTGCCAGCAGTGAAGCAAGGGTTCAGATAAATGAGCAGTTCTTC. Translation gives CASSEARVQINEQFF.

Points on this clonotype: One junction end disagrees with the germline gene, perhaps due to a read error. CDR3 protein: CAGSHLHEQYF. The CDR3 DNA is TGTGCCGGCAGCCACCTTCACGAGCAGTACTTC. The V call is TRBV12-3 or TRBV12-4, the J call TRBJ2-7; D is unresolved. The CDR3 sequence is 11 residues long.

This chain uses TRBV24-1 with TRBJ2-3, with 10 bases fitting TRBD2. V gave up 0 bases and J gave up 5 bases; unmatched junction bases: 7. The CDR3 has 17 residues. Germline-derived CDR1 and CDR2 are KGHDR and SFDVKD. CDR3 residues: CATSDLSTSGEGDTQYF. DNA of the CDR3: TGTGCCACCAGTGATTTGTCAACTAGCGGGGAAGGAGATACGCAGTATTTT.